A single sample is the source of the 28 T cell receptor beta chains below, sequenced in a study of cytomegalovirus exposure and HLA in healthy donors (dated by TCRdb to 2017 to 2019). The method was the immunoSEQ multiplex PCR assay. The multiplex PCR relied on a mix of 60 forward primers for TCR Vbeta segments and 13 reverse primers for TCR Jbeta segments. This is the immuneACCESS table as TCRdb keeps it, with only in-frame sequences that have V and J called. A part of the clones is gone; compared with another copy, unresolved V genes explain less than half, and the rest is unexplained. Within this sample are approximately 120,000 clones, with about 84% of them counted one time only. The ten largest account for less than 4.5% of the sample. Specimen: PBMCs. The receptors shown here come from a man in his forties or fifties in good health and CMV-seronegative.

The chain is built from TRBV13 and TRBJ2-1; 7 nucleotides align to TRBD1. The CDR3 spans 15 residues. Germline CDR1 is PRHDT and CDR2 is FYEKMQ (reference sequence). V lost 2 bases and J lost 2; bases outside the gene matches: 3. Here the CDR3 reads CASSLKQGAYNEQFF. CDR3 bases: TGTGCCAGCAGCTTAAAGCAGGGGGCCTACAATGAGCAGTTCTTC.

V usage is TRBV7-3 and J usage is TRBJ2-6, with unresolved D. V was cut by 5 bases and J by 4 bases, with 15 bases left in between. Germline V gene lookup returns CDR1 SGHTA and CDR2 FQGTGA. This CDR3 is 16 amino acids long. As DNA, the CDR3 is TGTGCCAGCAGCAAGAGGTCGGTTCAAGGGGCCAACGTCCTGACTTTC. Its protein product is CASSKRSVQGANVLTF.

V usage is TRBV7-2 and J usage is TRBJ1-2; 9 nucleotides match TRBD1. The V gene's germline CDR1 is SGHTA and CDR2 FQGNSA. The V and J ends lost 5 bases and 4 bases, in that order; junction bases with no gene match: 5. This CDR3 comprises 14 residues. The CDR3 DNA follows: TGTGCCAGCAGCCTACAGGGGGCGACCTATGGCTACACCTTC. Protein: CASSLQGATYGYTF.

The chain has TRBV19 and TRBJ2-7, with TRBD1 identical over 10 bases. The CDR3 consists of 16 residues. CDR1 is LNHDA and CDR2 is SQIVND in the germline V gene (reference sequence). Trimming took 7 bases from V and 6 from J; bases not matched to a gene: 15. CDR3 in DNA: TGTGCCAGTACCTCATCGGGGGGACAGGGGCCTCGCGAGCAGTACTTC. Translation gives CASTSSGGQGPREQYF.

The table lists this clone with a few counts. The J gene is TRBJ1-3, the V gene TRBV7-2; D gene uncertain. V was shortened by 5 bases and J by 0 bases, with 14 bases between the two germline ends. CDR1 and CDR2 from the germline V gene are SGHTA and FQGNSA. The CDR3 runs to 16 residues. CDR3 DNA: TGTGCCAGCAGCACCGCCCCGGGGAGCTCTGGAAACACCATATATTTT. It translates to CASSTAPGSSGNTIYF.

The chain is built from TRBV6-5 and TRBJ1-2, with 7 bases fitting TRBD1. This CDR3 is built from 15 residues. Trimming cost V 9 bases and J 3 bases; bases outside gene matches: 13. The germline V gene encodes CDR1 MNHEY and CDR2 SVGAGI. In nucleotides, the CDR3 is TGTGCCAGTAAAAGGGACAGTATCATAGACTATGGCTACACCTTC. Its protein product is CASKRDSIIDYGYTF.

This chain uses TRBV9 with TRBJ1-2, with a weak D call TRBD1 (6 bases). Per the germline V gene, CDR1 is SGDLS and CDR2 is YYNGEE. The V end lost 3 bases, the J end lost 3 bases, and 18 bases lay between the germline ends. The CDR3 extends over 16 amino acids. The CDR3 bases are TGTGCCAGCAGCGGCCCTGGGACACCGACGCACTATGGCTACACCTTC. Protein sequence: CASSGPGTPTHYGYTF.

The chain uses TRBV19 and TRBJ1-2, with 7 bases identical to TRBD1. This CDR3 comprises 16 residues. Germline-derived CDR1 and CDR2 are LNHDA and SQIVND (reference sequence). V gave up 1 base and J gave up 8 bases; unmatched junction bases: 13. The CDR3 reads CASSIVQGSGLDGYTF. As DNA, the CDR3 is TGTGCCAGTAGTATAGTACAGGGGTCTGGGCTTGACGGCTACACCTTC.

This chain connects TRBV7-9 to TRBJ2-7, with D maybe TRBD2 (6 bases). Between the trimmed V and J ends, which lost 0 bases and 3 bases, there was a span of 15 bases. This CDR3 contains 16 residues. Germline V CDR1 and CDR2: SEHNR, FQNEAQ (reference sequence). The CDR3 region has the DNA TGTGCCAGCAGCTTAGCCAATATCGGGACTCACTACGAGCAGTACTTC. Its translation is CASSLANIGTHYEQYF.

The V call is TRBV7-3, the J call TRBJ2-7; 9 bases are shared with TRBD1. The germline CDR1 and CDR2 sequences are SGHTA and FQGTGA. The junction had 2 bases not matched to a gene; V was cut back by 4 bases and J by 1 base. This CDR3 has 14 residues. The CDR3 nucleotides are TGTGCCAGCAGCTCGACAGGGGGATCCTACGAGCAGTACTTC. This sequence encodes CASSSTGGSYEQYF.

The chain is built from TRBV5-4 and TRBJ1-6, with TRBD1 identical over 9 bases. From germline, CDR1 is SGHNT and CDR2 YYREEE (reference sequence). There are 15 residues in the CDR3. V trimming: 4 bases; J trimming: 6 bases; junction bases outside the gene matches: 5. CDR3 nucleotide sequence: TGTGCCAGCAGCCAACAGACAGGGGGTAATTCACCCCTCCACTTT. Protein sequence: CASSQQTGGNSPLHF.

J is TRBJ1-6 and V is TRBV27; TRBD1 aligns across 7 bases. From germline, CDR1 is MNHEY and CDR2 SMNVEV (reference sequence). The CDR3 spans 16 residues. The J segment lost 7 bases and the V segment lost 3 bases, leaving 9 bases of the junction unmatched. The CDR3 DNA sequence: TGTGCCAGCAGTTTTAGGAGAGACAGGGCCAATTCACCCCTCCACTTT. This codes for CASSFRRDRANSPLHF.

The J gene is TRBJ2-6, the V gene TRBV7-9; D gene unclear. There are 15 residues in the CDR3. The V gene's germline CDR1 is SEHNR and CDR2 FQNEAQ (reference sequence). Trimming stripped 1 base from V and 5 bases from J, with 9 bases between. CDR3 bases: TGTGCCAGCAGCTTAGTTCCGGGTAGGGCCAACGTCCTGACTTTC. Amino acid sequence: CASSLVPGRANVLTF.

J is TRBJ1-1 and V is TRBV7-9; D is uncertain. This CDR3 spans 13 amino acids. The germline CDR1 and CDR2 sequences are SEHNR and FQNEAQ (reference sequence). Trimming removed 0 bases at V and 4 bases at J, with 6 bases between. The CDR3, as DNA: TGTGCCAGCAGCTTAGCTCAGTCCACTGAAGCTTTCTTT. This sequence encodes CASSLAQSTEAFF.

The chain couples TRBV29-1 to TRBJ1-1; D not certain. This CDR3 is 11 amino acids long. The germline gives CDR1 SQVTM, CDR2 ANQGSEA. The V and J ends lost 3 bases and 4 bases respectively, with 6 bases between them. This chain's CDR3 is CSVDFRTEAFF. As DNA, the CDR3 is TGCAGCGTTGATTTCCGCACTGAAGCTTTCTTT. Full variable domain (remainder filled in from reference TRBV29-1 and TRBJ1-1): SAVISQKPSRDICQRGTSLTIQCQVDSQVTMMFWYRQQPGQSLTLIATANQGSEATYESGFVIDKFPISRPNLTFSTLTVSNMSPEDSSIYLCSVDFRTEAFFGQGTRLTVV.

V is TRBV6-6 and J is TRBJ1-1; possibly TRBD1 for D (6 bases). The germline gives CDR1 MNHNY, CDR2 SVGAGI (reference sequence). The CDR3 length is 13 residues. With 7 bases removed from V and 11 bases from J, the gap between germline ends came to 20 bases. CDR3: CASKVRTAAWAFF. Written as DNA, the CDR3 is TGTGCCAGCAAGGTACGGACAGCGGCTTGGGCTTTCTTT.

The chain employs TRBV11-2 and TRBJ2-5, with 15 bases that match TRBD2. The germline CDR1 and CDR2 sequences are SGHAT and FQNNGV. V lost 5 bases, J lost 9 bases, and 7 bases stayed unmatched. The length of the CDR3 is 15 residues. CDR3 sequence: CASSTQGLAGGAQYF. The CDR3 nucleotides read TGTGCCAGCAGCACACAGGGACTAGCGGGGGGAGCCCAGTACTTC.

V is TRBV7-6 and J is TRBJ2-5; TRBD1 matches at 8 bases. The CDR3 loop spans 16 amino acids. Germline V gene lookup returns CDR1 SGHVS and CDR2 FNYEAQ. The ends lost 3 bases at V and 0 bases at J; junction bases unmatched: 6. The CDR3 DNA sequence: TGTGCCAGCAGCTTTGGACAGGGCCTGTACCAAGAGACCCAGTACTTC. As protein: CASSFGQGLYQETQYF.

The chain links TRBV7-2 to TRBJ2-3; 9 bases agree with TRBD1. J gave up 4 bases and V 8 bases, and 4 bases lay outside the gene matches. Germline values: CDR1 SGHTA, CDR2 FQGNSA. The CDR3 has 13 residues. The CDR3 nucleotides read TGTGCCAGCGGACAGGGGAGGGCAGATACGCAGTATTTT. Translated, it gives CASGQGRADTQYF.

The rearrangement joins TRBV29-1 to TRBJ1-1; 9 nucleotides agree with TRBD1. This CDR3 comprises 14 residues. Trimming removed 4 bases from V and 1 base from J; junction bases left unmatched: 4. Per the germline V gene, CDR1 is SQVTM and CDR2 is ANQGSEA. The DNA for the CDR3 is TGCAGCGTTGGTCCGGGACAGGGGAACACTGAAGCTTTCTTT. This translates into CSVGPGQGNTEAFF.

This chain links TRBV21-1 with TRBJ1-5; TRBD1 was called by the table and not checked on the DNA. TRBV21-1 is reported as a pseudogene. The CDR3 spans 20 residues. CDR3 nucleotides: TGTGCCAGCAGCAAAGCGGGGACAGGGGACCTGATGGGCGCGAATCAGCCCCAGCATTTT. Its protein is CASSKAGTGDLMGANQPQHF.

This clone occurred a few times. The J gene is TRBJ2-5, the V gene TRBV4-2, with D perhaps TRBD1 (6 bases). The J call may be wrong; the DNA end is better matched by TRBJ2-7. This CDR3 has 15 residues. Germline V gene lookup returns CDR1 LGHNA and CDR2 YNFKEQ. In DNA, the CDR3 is TGTGCCAGCAGCCAAGACGATTCGGACAGAGACGAGCAGTACTTC. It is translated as CASSQDDSDRDEQYF.

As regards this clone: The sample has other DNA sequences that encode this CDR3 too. In DNA, the CDR3 is TGTGCCAGCACCAATAAGCAGGGGGCTACTTTCGAGCAGTACTTC. Translated: CASTNKQGATFEQYF. The chain employs TRBV21-1 and TRBJ2-7; the D call of TRBD1 is as the table states it, not checked on the DNA. TRBV21-1 corresponds to a pseudogene. This CDR3 has 15 residues.

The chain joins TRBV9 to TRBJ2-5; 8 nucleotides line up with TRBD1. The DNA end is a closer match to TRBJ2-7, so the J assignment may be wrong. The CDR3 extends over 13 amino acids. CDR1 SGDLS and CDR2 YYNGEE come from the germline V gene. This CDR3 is CASSPGQAYEQYF. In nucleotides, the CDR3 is TGTGCCAGCAGCCCGGGACAGGCCTACGAGCAGTACTTC.

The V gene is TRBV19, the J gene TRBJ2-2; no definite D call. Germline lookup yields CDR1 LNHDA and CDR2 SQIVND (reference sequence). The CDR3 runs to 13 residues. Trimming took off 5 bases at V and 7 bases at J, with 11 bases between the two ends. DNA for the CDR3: TGTGCCAGTAGTGCAGGTTTGAGCGGGGAGCTGTTTTTT. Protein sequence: CASSAGLSGELFF. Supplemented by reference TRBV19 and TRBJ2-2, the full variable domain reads DGGITQSPKYLFRKEGQNVTLSCEQNLNHDAMYWYRQDPGQGLRLIYYSQIVNDFQKGDIAEGYSVSREKKESFPLTVTSAQKNPTAFYLCASSAGLSGELFFGEGSRLTVL.

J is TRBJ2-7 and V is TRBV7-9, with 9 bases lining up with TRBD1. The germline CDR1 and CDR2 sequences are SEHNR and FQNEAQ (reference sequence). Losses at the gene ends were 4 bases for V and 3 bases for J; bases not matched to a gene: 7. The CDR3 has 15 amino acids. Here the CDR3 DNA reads TGTGCCAGCAGCTCGGGACAGGGCAAGGTCTACGAGCAGTACTTC. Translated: CASSSGQGKVYEQYF.

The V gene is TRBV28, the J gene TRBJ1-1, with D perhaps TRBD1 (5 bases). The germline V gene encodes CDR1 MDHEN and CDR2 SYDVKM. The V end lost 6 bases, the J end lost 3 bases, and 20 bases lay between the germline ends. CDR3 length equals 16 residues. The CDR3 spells CASSPSGGAAYTEAFF. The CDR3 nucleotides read TGTGCCAGCAGCCCGAGTGGAGGGGCTGCTTACACTGAAGCTTTCTTT.

The CDR3 loop reads CASTNGAQPQHF. In nucleotides, the CDR3 is TGTGCCAGTACTAACGGTGCGCAACCCCAGCATTTT. This sequence joins TRBV19 and TRBJ1-5; D unclear. The CDR3 totals 12 residues. Germline V CDR1 and CDR2: LNHDA, SQIVND (reference sequence). V shed 7 bases and J shed 10 bases, with 14 bases lying between them.